The rows below give T cell receptor beta chains drawn from one sample of a study of blood T cell repertoires in COVID-19. The protocol was immunoSEQ multiplex PCR, while the TCRdb copy is restricted to in-frame clones and leaves out a portion. The sample gives about 120,000 clones, 88% of which show up once; more than 7% is in the top ten. The sample was peripheral blood. The receptors shown here come from a woman in her seventies who had recovered from COVID-19. Each CDR3 is given without its conserved first and last residue. A D gene is named only where the DNA matches it firmly. Clone size appears in some rows only: once, few, many, or a class for an expanded clone.

V gene,J gene,D gene,clone size,CDR3 protein
TRBV7-3,TRBJ2-3,TRBD2,-,ASSLMGSGGPDTQY
TRBV11-3,TRBJ2-1,TRBD2,-,ASSLGLAVSEQF
TRBV7-8,TRBJ1-6,-,-,ASSGQHSPLH
TRBV18,TRBJ1-5,-,-,ASSPYREQPQH
TRBV5-1,TRBJ2-2,TRBD2,-,ASSPTGLENTGELF
TRBV7-2,TRBJ2-3,-,-,ASSPIRAGTQY
TRBV7-2,TRBJ2-4,-,-,ASRAGSKNIQY
TRBV11-3,TRBJ2-1,-,-,ASSFHTGREQF
TRBV3-1/TRBV3-2,TRBJ2-3,-,-,ASSQDRGTQY
TRBV4-3,TRBJ1-6,-,-,ASSLRGSNSPLH
TRBV11-1,TRBJ2-1,TRBD2,-,ASSFLGTSQF
TRBV19,TRBJ2-2,-,-,ASSIELGELF
TRBV28,TRBJ1-2,TRBD1,once,ASSMDGQGSYYGYT
TRBV7-2,TRBJ2-5,-,-,ASSLYGSQETQY
TRBV3-1/TRBV3-2,TRBJ1-5,-,once,ASSQERVEGVSNQPQH
TRBV27,TRBJ2-7,-,-,ASSRGSEQY
TRBV7-9,TRBJ2-3,-,-,ASSLGSSDTQY
TRBV6-5,TRBJ1-1,-,-,ASSLQVNTEAF
TRBV19,TRBJ1-5,-,few,ASSMRRIMQPQH
TRBV19,TRBJ2-5,TRBD1,-,ASSKGQGQFTRETQY
TRBV18,TRBJ2-5,TRBD2,-,ASSSQREPQETQY
TRBV11-2,TRBJ2-1,-,-,ASSLERTRPSSEQF
TRBV2,TRBJ2-1,-,few,ATTPAGHNEQF
TRBV9,TRBJ2-3,TRBD2,-,ASSFLAGGLGGTDTQY
TRBV7-2,TRBJ1-3,-,-,ASSLIFWAGSGNTIY
TRBV3-1/TRBV3-2,TRBJ2-5,-,-,ASSARGETQY
TRBV6-5,TRBJ1-1,-,-,ASSRGWGNTEAF
TRBV6-2/TRBV6-3,TRBJ2-1,-,-,ASSSPPLRGFDNEQF
TRBV30,TRBJ2-7,-,-,AWSVIGGLGYEQY
TRBV3-1/TRBV3-2,TRBJ2-7,TRBD1,-,ASSSGTGIYEQY
TRBV18,TRBJ1-1,-,-,ASSTSWGRGEAF